This TCR beta chain was sequenced during a study of cytomegalovirus exposure and HLA in healthy donors. Overall study context: About 85 million unique TCRs from HLA-typed donors were held in an early release of data. Study-wide results and limits: Researchers catalogued some 160 TCR beta chains as cytomegalovirus-associated. In vitro testing confirmed a few CMV-associated chains as specific for CMV antigens.

Vbeta (60) and Jbeta (13) primers were used in the PCR. Sequencing used immunoSEQ multiplex PCR; TCRdb keeps in-frame clones, though not all of them. The sample comprises about 90,000 clones, 79% of which are singletons, and 2.7% rests with the top ten. A note on this clone: Its antigen is undetermined.

The sample comprised PBMCs. The receptor was derived from a man aged 30 to 45 in good health and CMV-seronegative.

The CDR3 nucleotides are TGTGCCAGCAGCGTAGCGGGGGGGCTGCGCTATGGCTACACCTTC. Translating gives CASSVAGGLRYGYTF. The V gene is TRBV9, the J gene TRBJ1-2; D possibly corresponds to TRBD1 (6 bases). CDR1 is SGDLS, CDR2 YYNGEE, per germline. V was cut by 0 bases and J by 4 bases, with 13 bases left in between. CDR3 length: 15 amino acids. The variable domain in full, completed from reference TRBV9 and TRBJ1-2, reads DSGVTQTPKHLITATGQRVTLRCSPRSGDLSVYWYQQSLDQGLQFLIQYYNGEERAKGNILERFSAQQFPDLHSELNLSSLELGDSALYFCASSVAGGLRYGYTFGSGTRLTVV.